The present T cell receptor (beta chain) was sequenced within a study of T cell responses to AZD1222 COVID-19 vaccine. V gave up 0 bases and J gave up 0 bases, with 7 bases separating them. Germline V CDR1 and CDR2: SGDLS, YYNGEE. The CDR3 has 15 amino acids. Measured with immunoSEQ multiplex PCR; TCRdb has only the in-frame clones, and not every one. This table holds under 150,000 clones, under 95% found once. The sample in question was peripheral blood, obtained on day 0 of AZD1222 vaccination. The TCR sequence derives from an adult in good health. This chain links TRBV9 with TRBJ1-3; no reliable D call. The CDR3 DNA sequence: TGTGCCAGCAGCGTAGGCAGATCCTCTGGAAACACCATATATTTT. Its translation: CASSVGRSSGNTIYF.